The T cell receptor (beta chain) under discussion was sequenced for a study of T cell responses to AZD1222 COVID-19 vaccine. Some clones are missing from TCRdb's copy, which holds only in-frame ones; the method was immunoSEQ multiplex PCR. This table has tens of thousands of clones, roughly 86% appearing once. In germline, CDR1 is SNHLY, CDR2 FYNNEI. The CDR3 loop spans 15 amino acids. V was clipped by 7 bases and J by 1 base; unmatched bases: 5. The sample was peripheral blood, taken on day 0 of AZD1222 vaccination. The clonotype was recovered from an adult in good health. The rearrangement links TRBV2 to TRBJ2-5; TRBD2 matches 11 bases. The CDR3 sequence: CASKGTSGPQETQYF. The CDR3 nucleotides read TGTGCCAGCAAAGGGACTAGCGGTCCCCAAGAGACCCAGTACTTC.